A single sample is the source of the 3 T cell receptor beta chains below, sequenced in a study of shared clonotypes between healthy human individuals. TCRdb's table, derived via immunoSEQ multiplex PCR, lists solely in-frame clones and lacks some. The table has 400,000 to 600,000 clones, about 79% seen once. The material sequenced was PBMCs. All receptors derive from a middle-aged woman in good health. Some clones in this sample may be carry-over from other donors' samples.

This clone was found once. The chain joins TRBV7-2 to TRBJ2-1; the D is unclear. The CDR3 is made up of 14 amino acids. Germline lookup yields CDR1 SGHTA and CDR2 FQGNSA. Trimming shortened V by 5 bases and J by 0 bases, and 8 bases separated the two germline ends. In DNA form, the CDR3 reads TGTGCCAGCAGCCCAGGAAGCTCCTACAATGAGCAGTTCTTC. Amino acid sequence: CASSPGSSYNEQFF.

This clone appeared a single time. The chain employs TRBV27 and TRBJ2-3; D is ambiguous. V was clipped by 7 bases and J by 7 bases, with 9 bases between them. This CDR3 is 11 amino acids long. Germline V gene lookup returns CDR1 MNHEY and CDR2 SMNVEV (reference sequence). CDR3 amino acids: CASTRANTQYF. CDR3 nucleotides: TGTGCCAGCACACGGGCAAATACGCAGTATTTT.

The V and J genes are TRBV7-2 and TRBJ2-1; 10 nucleotides agree with TRBD1. The CDR3 has 13 amino acids. Germline V gene data show CDR1 as SGHTA and CDR2 as FQGNSA. After removal of 7 bases from V and 7 bases from J, the junction contained 4 bases not matched to a gene. The DNA of the CDR3 is TGTGCCAGCACGGGACAGGGGAGAAATGAGCAGTTCTTC. This translates into CASTGQGRNEQFF.